The present T cell receptor beta chain was sequenced within a study of cytomegalovirus exposure and HLA in healthy donors. Study-wide background: The same platform was used for the 100 to 150 validation repertoires and the roughly 640 first-cohort repertoires, a later analysis reported. Study-wide results and limits: The study listed approximately 160 cytomegalovirus-associated TCR beta chains.

Profiled with immunoSEQ multiplex PCR; TCRdb holds only in-frame clones, not every one. The repertoire consists of more than 250,000 clones, with about nine tenths occurring once and the leading ten covering roughly 1.1%. In this sample, this clone turned up a few times. Its antigen is undetermined. This sequence was found in a woman between 25 and 40 years old in good health and CMV-seropositive. What was sequenced was PBMCs.

The CDR3: CASSWPRDQETQYF. The CDR3 DNA reads TGTGCCAGCAGTTGGCCCAGGGACCAAGAGACCCAGTACTTC. The chain recombines TRBV6-1 with TRBJ2-5, with D possibly TRBD1 on 5 matching bases. V was clipped by 5 bases and J by 0 bases, with 10 bases between them. Looked up from germline, CDR1 is MNHNS and CDR2 is SASEGT. The CDR3 spans 14 residues.